This TCR beta chain was identified during a study of T-cell memory formation after mild COVID-19. Each CDR3 protein is one row after TCRdb ran MiXCR on the 5' RACE reads. Among 350,000 to 400,000 distinct CDR3 sequences listed, about an eighth were seen once. This clonotype was detected a few times. CDR1 SQVTM and CDR2 ANQGSEA come from the germline V gene. V lost 5 bases to trimming and J lost 0 bases, with 8 bases between them. The CDR3 totals 14 residues. The receptor comes from a man between 18 and 29 years old who had mild COVID-19 (a few samples of this study predate the infection). Cell type and time point are not known. Sequenced input: PBMCs or a T cell subset sorted from them (not recorded which). The chain employs TRBV29-1 and TRBJ2-6, with no clear D. The CDR3 spells CSVPDASGANVLTF. Here the CDR3 DNA reads TGCAGCGTTCCGGACGCCTCTGGGGCCAACGTCCTGACTTTC.